The 14 T cell receptor beta chains given below trace back to one sample, sequenced in a study of T cell repertoires in cytomegalovirus infection (dated by TCRdb to 2018 to 2020). Sequencing used an Illumina HiSeq 1500. TCRdb reanalyzed the raw reads on its own, using fastp at Q25 for trimming and MiXCR for clone calling, and kept in-frame beta chains. Each entry merges the rows of one CDR3 protein and shows their most common DNA and genes. A total of 310,000 or so distinct CDR3 sequences appear in this sample, roughly 15% of them only once. Together, the top ten hold 12% of the sample. Sequencing was done on a sample of PBMCs. The receptors were gathered from a human donor in good health (CMV status not recorded). Some clones in this sample may be carry-over from other donors' samples.

This clonotype appeared a few times. The V call is TRBV7-6, the J call TRBJ2-2; TRBD1 agrees at 8 bases. Trimming at V came to 4 bases and at J to 3 bases, leaving 7 bases not matched to a gene. The CDR3 has 16 amino acids. Looked up from germline, CDR1 is SGHVS and CDR2 is FNYEAQ. The CDR3 sequence is CASSSTPGGDTGELFF. The CDR3 DNA sequence: TGTGCCAGCAGCTCGACTCCAGGGGGCGACACCGGGGAGCTGTTTTTT.

The chain joins TRBV6-1 to TRBJ2-1, with D perhaps TRBD1 (6 bases). The CDR3 is made up of 13 amino acids. V was trimmed by 5 bases and J by 6 bases, leaving 11 bases between them. Germline values: CDR1 MNHNS, CDR2 SASEGT. CDR3 in amino acids: CASSLDSFNEQFF. CDR3 nucleotide sequence: TGTGCCAGCAGTCTGGACAGCTTCAATGAGCAGTTCTTC.

In this sample, this clonotype turned up many times. The genes are TRBV2 and TRBJ2-1, with D possibly called TRBD1 or TRBD2 (5 bases each). Germline assignment: CDR1 SNHLY and CDR2 FYNNEI. The CDR3 is made up of 17 amino acids. V shed 5 bases and J shed 4 bases, with 21 bases lying between them. The CDR3 loop reads CASSLPRGAPTYNEQFF. As DNA, the CDR3 is TGTGCCAGCAGTCTTCCAAGAGGGGCTCCGACGTACAATGAGCAGTTCTTC.

Ten or more counts support this clonotype. This chain joins TRBV4-1 and TRBJ2-6, with 11 nucleotides matching TRBD2. With V trimmed by 6 bases and J by 0 bases, 10 bases remained unmatched. The germline gives CDR1 MGHRA, CDR2 YSYEKL. This CDR3 comprises 19 residues. The DNA of the CDR3 is TGCGCCAGCAGGCCGATTCTAGCGGGGGGTCCCTCTGGGGCCAACGTCCTGACTTTC. This codes for CASRPILAGGPSGANVLTF.

This clonotype was counted between two and nine times. This sequence joins TRBV7-9 and TRBJ1-1, with D hard to call. The germline gives CDR1 SEHNR, CDR2 FQNEAQ (reference sequence). The V end was cut by 3 bases, the J end by 5 bases, with 16 bases between. The CDR3 totals 15 residues. The CDR3: CASSLGSVSATEAFF. CDR3 in DNA: TGTGCCAGCAGCTTGGGGAGTGTTAGCGCGACTGAAGCTTTCTTT.

This clonotype has more than one count but fewer than ten. This chain joins TRBV2 and TRBJ1-1; 8 bases line up with TRBD1. Per the germline V gene, CDR1 is SNHLY and CDR2 is FYNNEI. The CDR3 sequence is 14 residues long. J gave up 1 base and V 4 bases, and 2 bases lay outside the gene matches. CDR3 sequence: CASSGDRPNTEAFF. For the CDR3, the DNA is TGTGCCAGCAGTGGGGACAGGCCGAACACTGAAGCTTTCTTT.

This clonotype turned up a few times. The rearrangement links TRBV7-2 to TRBJ1-4, with D perhaps TRBD1 (5 bases). The CDR3 is 15 amino acids. V lost 3 bases and J 4 bases, leaving 12 bases between the germline ends. CDR1 and CDR2 from the germline V gene are SGHTA and FQGNSA. The CDR3 DNA reads TGTGCCAGCAGCTTCAGGGCGGATCATAATGAAAAACTGTTTTTT. Translated: CASSFRADHNEKLFF.

This clonotype was seen a handful of times. CDR3 DNA sequence: TGCGCCAGCAGCCTCGTACGGGGCTCTATAAACGAGCAGTACTTC. Translation gives CASSLVRGSINEQYF. The rearrangement joins TRBV4-3 to TRBJ2-7; D is possibly TRBD1 or TRBD2 (5 bases each). V lost 4 bases, J lost 5 bases, and 18 bases lay in between. Germline V gene data show CDR1 as LGHNA and CDR2 as YSLEER. The CDR3 extends over 15 amino acids.

This clonotype has ten or more counts. CDR3 in DNA: TGTGCCAGCAGCCCTAGACAGCCGAACACCGGGGAGCTGTTTTTT. This sequence encodes CASSPRQPNTGELFF. The V call is TRBV7-2, the J call TRBJ2-2, with D possibly TRBD1 on 5 matching bases. CDR1 and CDR2 (germline): SGHTA, FQGNSA. V lost 5 bases to trimming and J lost 0 bases, with 10 bases between them. CDR3 length: 15 residues.

This clonotype was seen ten or more times. The chain links TRBV13 to TRBJ1-3, with 10 bases identical to TRBD1. J lost 4 bases, V lost 9 bases, and 12 bases had no gene match. Germline assignment: CDR1 PRHDT and CDR2 FYEKMQ (reference sequence). The CDR3 runs 16 residues. CDR3 region: CARSLRQGAIGNTIYF. In DNA, the CDR3 is TGTGCCAGAAGCCTTCGACAGGGGGCGATCGGAAACACCATATATTTT.

This clonotype was picked up many times. The chain employs TRBV7-2 and TRBJ2-7; TRBD1 matches 11 bases. Per germline, CDR1 SGHTA and CDR2 FQGNSA. The CDR3 contains 16 residues. V shed 1 base and J 2 bases; nucleotides not matched to a gene: 4. For the CDR3, the DNA is TGTGCCAGCAGCTTAGTAGGGGGACAGGGGGCCTACGAGCAGTACTTC. Amino acid sequence: CASSLVGGQGAYEQYF.

This clonotype came up many times. The V call is TRBV12-5, the J call TRBJ1-1, with a weak D call TRBD1 (5 bases). Trimming cost V 0 bases and J 11 bases, with 10 bases left between them. CDR3 size: 12 residues. The germline V gene encodes CDR1 LGHNT and CDR2 FRNRAP. CDR3 nucleotides: TGTGCTAGTGGTTTGGTGGGCAGGGTGGCTTTCTTT. This translates into CASGLVGRVAFF.

The chain has TRBV12-3 or TRBV12-4 and TRBJ1-2; the D gene is possibly TRBD1 (5 bases). The CDR3 spans 15 residues. V lost 5 bases and J lost 4, with 17 bases in between. The CDR3 bases are TGTGCCAGCAGTAGCCCCAGCAAGGGGTCCTATGGCTACACCTTC. This translates into CASSSPSKGSYGYTF.

This clonotype occurred a few times. The chain employs TRBV28 and TRBJ1-5; D is undetermined. Germline CDR1 is MDHEN and CDR2 is SYDVKM. V was shortened by 1 base and J by 0 bases, with 13 bases between the two germline ends. CDR3 length: 17 amino acids. CDR3 DNA sequence: TGTGCCAGCAGTTTATCGTATGGGCAGCATAGCAATCAGCCCCAGCATTTT. Protein product: CASSLSYGQHSNQPQHF.